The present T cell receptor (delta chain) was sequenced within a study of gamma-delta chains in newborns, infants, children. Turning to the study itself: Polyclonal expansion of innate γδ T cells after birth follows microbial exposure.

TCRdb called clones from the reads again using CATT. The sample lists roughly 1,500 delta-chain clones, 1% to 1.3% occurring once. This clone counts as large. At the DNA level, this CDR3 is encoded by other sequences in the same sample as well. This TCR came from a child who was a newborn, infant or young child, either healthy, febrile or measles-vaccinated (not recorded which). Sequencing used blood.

The CDR3 bases are TGTGCCTGTGACATACTGGGGGATACAGCTTGGGACACCCGACAGATGTTTTTC. It encodes CACDILGDTAWDTRQMFF. This chain joins TRDV2 and TRDJ3, with 12 bases matching TRDD3. This CDR3 has 18 amino acids. Germline V lookup: CDR1 GEAIGNYY, CDR2 EKD. J lost 4 bases, V lost 2 bases, and 5 bases had no gene match.